This T cell receptor beta chain is drawn from a study of shared clonotypes between healthy human individuals. Notes on the study in general: Unshared clonotypes carried lower generation probabilities than those common to all four donors.

Investigators divided CD4+ cells into CD45RA+ naive and CD45RA-negative memory subsets. Note on this clone: Antigen unknown.

The assay was run at deep level. Data came from immunoSEQ multiplex PCR; TCRdb stores just in-frame clones and leaves some out. The table shows some 2.4 million clones, with over 85% occurring only once. Sequencing used naive CD4+ T cells from PBMCs. Subset reported: CD45RA+ positively selected. The receptor was isolated from a man between 18 and 29 years old in good health. Some clones in this sample may be carry-over from other donors' samples.

In nucleotides, the CDR3 is TGTGCCAGCAGCTTGGGACACTCCATTCCGGACACCATATATTTT. Its protein is CASSLGHSIPDTIYF. The rearrangement links TRBV5-6 to TRBJ1-3; unclear D gene. CDR3 length: 15 amino acids. Trimming left V 0 bases short and J 8 bases short, with 15 bases between. CDR1 and CDR2 from the germline V gene are SGHDT and YYEEEE. The full variable domain, its missing parts supplied by reference TRBV5-6 and TRBJ1-3, is DAGVTQSPTHLIKTRGQQVTLRCSPKSGHDTVSWYQQALGQGPQFIFQYYEEEERQRGNFPDRFSGHQFPNYSSELNVNALLLGDSALYLCASSLGHSIPDTIYFGEGSWLTVV.